This TCR beta chain originates from a study of blood T cell repertoires in COVID-19. Study context: From the United States, Italy and Spain came samples of acute and convalescent COVID-19.

TCRdb keeps only in-frame clones here, not all; method: immunoSEQ multiplex PCR. The sample holds fewer than 150,000 clones; 85% are singletons and the top ten take 13%. This CDR3 is 12 amino acids long. The germline CDR1 and CDR2 sequences are SQVTM and ANQGSEA. This clonotype originated in a human donor in a cohort sampled during active COVID-19. This chain joins TRBV29-1 and TRBJ2-3; tentative D call: TRBD2 (6 bases). The sample was peripheral blood. The CDR3 DNA is TGCGCCGGGACTGGGGCGAGGGATACGCAGTATTTT. Protein: CAGTGARDTQYF.